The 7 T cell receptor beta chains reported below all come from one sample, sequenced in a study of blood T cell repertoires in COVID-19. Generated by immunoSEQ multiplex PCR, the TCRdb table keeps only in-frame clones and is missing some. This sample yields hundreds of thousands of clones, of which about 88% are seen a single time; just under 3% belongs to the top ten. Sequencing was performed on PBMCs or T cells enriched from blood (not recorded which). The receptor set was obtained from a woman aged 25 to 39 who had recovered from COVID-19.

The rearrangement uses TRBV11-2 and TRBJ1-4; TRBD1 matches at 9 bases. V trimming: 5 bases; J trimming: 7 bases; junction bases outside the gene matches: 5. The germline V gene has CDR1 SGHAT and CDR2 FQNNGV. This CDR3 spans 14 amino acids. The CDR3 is CASSGTGSGEKLFF. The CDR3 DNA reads TGTGCCAGCAGCGGGACAGGGTCCGGTGAAAAACTGTTTTTT.

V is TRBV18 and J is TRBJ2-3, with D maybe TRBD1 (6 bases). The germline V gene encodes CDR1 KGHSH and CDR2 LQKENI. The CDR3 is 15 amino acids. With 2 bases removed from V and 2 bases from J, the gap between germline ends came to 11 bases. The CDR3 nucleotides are TGTGCCAGCTCACCATACAGGGAAGCCACAGATACGCAGTATTTT. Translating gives CASSPYREATDTQYF.

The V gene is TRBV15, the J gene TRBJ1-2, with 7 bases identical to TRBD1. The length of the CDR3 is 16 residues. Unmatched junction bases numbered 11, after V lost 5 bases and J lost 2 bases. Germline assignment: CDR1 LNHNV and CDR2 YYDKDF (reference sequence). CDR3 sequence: CATSGGTGTENYGYTF. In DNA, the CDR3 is TGTGCCACCAGCGGGGGGACCGGGACAGAGAACTATGGCTACACCTTC.

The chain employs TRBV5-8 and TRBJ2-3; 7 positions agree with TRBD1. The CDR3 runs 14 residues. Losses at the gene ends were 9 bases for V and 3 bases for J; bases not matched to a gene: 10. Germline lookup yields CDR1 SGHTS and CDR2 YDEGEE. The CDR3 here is CATQGDPATDTQYF. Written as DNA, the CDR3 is TGTGCCACCCAGGGGGACCCGGCTACAGATACGCAGTATTTT.

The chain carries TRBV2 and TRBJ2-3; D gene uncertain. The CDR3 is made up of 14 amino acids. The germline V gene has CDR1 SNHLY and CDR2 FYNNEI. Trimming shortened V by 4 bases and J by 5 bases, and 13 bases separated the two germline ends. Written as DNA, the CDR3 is TGTGCCAGCAGTGTGGCAGCGCCTAGAGATACGCAGTATTTT. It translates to CASSVAAPRDTQYF.

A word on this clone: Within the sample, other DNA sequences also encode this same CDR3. CDR3 nucleotides: TGTGCCATCAGGGACAGGGAAGAGACCCAGTACTTC. This encodes CAIRDREETQYF. This chain connects TRBV10-3 to TRBJ2-5; 8 positions agree with TRBD1. The length of the CDR3 is 12 residues. V trimming: 6 bases; J trimming: 3 bases; junction bases outside the gene matches: 0. Per the germline V gene, CDR1 is ENHRY and CDR2 is SYGVKD.

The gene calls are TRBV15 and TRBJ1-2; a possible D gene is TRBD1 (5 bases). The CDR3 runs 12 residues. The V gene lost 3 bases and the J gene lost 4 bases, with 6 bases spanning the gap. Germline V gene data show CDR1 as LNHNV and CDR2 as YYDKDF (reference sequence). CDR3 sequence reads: CATSRDIYGYTF. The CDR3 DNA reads TGTGCCACCAGCAGGGACATCTATGGCTACACCTTC.